These 24 T cell receptor beta chains were all obtained from the same sample, sequenced in a study of T cell responses to AZD1222 COVID-19 vaccine. Profiled with immunoSEQ multiplex PCR; TCRdb holds only in-frame clones, not every one. The sample has about 97,000 clones, about 89% seen once; the top ten hold just under 7.5%. The sample consisted of peripheral blood, taken on day 0 of AZD1222 vaccination. The receptors here all came from an adult in good health.

V usage is TRBV4-3 and J usage is TRBJ1-2; D possibly corresponds to TRBD1 (5 bases). V was shortened by 2 bases and J by 2 bases, with 9 bases between the two germline ends. The CDR3 runs to 14 residues. Germline CDR1 reads LGHNA; CDR2 reads YSLEER. CDR3 nucleotide sequence: TGCGCCAGCAGCCAATGGGAGGGGAACTATGGCTACACCTTC. Encoded protein: CASSQWEGNYGYTF.

The V call is TRBV7-7, the J call TRBJ1-1; D gene unclear. The CDR3 spans 14 residues. Germline V lookup: CDR1 SSHAT, CDR2 FNYEAQ (reference sequence). The V and J ends lost 1 base and 7 bases respectively, with 13 bases between them. The CDR3 here is CASSLGRVESEAFF. In DNA form, the CDR3 reads TGTGCCAGCAGCTTAGGAAGGGTTGAGAGTGAAGCTTTCTTT.

This clone was detected once. The chain carries TRBV6-1 and TRBJ2-4, with 10 positions matching TRBD1. After removal of 2 bases from V and 8 bases from J, the junction contained 9 bases not matched to a gene. CDR3 size: 16 residues. Looked up from germline, CDR1 is MNHNS and CDR2 is SASEGT. The CDR3 coding sequence is TGTGCCAGCAGTGAATCCAAGACAGGGGGCTTATACATTCAGTACTTC. Protein sequence: CASSESKTGGLYIQYF.

The genes are TRBV7-3 and TRBJ1-2; 8 nucleotides match TRBD1. V trimming: 1 base; J trimming: 6 bases; junction bases outside the gene matches: 1. CDR3 length equals 13 residues. CDR1 is SGHTA, CDR2 FQGTGA, per germline. The CDR3 region has the DNA TGTGCCAGCAGCTTAATCAGGGGGCATGGCTACACCTTC. Protein product: CASSLIRGHGYTF. The full variable domain, with the rest looked up from reference TRBV7-3 and TRBJ1-2, is GAGVSQTPSNKVTEKGKYVELRCDPISGHTALYWYRQSLGQGPEFLIYFQGTGAADDSGLPNDRFFAVRPEGSVSTLKIQRTERGDSAVYLCASSLIRGHGYTFGSGTRLTVV.

The chain recombines TRBV28 with TRBJ2-7, with D unresolved. The V end lost 2 bases, the J end lost 4 bases, and 18 bases lay between the germline ends. This CDR3 region has 16 residues. CDR1 and CDR2 from the germline V gene are MDHEN and SYDVKM. The CDR3 here is CASSLVAAATSYEQYF. In DNA form, the CDR3 reads TGTGCCAGCAGTTTAGTTGCAGCCGCGACAAGTTACGAGCAGTACTTC. The full variable domain, rest sourced from reference TRBV28 and TRBJ2-7, is DVKVTQSSRYLVKRTGEKVFLECVQDMDHENMFWYRQDPGLGLRLIYFSYDVKMKEKGDIPEGYSVSREKKERFSLILESASTNQTSMYLCASSLVAAATSYEQYFGPGTRLTVT.

V is TRBV24-1 and J is TRBJ2-5; a possible D gene is TRBD2 (6 bases). Germline values: CDR1 KGHDR, CDR2 SFDVKD. The CDR3 is made up of 18 amino acids. Trimming removed 3 bases from V and 0 bases from J, with 19 bases in between. In nucleotides, the CDR3 is TGTGCCACCAGTGATCCGCGGGGTGAACCGAGTAACCAAGAGACCCAGTACTTC. It codes for CATSDPRGEPSNQETQYF.

In nucleotides, the CDR3 is TGTGCCAGCAGCCGCGAACTATACGCCGGAGATACGCAGTATTTT. This encodes CASSRELYAGDTQYF. The rearrangement links TRBV28 to TRBJ2-3; no firm D call. Per germline, CDR1 MDHEN and CDR2 SYDVKM. The CDR3 runs 15 residues. V was pared by 6 bases and J by 5 bases, with 18 bases between.

The CDR3 loop is CASSQERDTQNTEAFF. The CDR3 DNA is TGTGCCAGCAGCCAAGAACGGGACACGCAGAACACTGAAGCTTTCTTT. The rearrangement links TRBV3-1 (or the pseudogene TRBV3-2) to TRBJ1-1, with a weak D call TRBD1 (6 bases). V lost 0 bases to trimming and J lost 1 base, with 12 bases between them. The CDR3 spans 16 residues. CDR1 LGHDT and CDR2 YNNKEL come from the germline V gene (reference sequence).

This chain connects TRBV6-5 to TRBJ2-7; TRBD1 matches 9 bases. Germline V CDR1 and CDR2: MNHEY, SVGAGI. J lost 0 bases, V lost 6 bases, and 6 bases had no gene match. This CDR3 comprises 15 residues. The CDR3 DNA is TGTGCCAGCAGAATACAGGGGGCCCTCTCCTACGAGCAGTACTTC. Translation gives CASRIQGALSYEQYF.

This clone was seen only a few times. The chain has TRBV28 and TRBJ1-1; D unresolved. Germline CDR1 MDHEN, CDR2 SYDVKM. The V and J ends lost 6 bases and 0 bases respectively, with 5 bases between them. This CDR3 spans 12 amino acids. The CDR3 DNA reads TGTGCCAGCAGGTACATGAACACTGAAGCTTTCTTT. This encodes CASRYMNTEAFF. Combining the CDR3 with reference TRBV28 and TRBJ1-1 gives the whole variable domain DVKVTQSSRYLVKRTGEKVFLECVQDMDHENMFWYRQDPGLGLRLIYFSYDVKMKEKGDIPEGYSVSREKKERFSLILESASTNQTSMYLCASRYMNTEAFFGQGTRLTVV.

This rearrangement joins TRBV4-1 to TRBJ1-5; D unclear. V gave up 2 bases and J gave up 3 bases, with 11 bases separating them. Looked up from germline, CDR1 is MGHRA and CDR2 is YSYEKL. CDR3 length: 15 amino acids. CDR3 coding DNA: TGCGCCAGCAGCCAAACTTCCGGGGACAATCAGCCCCAGCATTTT. Translation gives CASSQTSGDNQPQHF.

This chain connects TRBV28 to TRBJ1-1; the match to TRBD1 covers 7 bases. Germline V gene data show CDR1 as MDHEN and CDR2 as SYDVKM. The junction had 5 bases not matched to a gene; V was cut back by 2 bases and J by 5 bases. CDR3 length: 14 amino acids. The CDR3 reads CASSLVRGRTEAFF. CDR3 sequence (DNA): TGTGCCAGCAGTTTAGTTAGGGGGCGGACTGAAGCTTTCTTT.

This clone occurred a few times. This sequence joins TRBV28 and TRBJ2-7; D unclear. With 6 bases removed from V and 0 bases from J, the gap between germline ends came to 15 bases. CDR3 size: 15 residues. Germline V gene data show CDR1 as MDHEN and CDR2 as SYDVKM. The CDR3 region is CASRETPDRSYEQYF. The DNA of the CDR3 is TGTGCCAGCAGGGAAACCCCGGACCGCTCCTACGAGCAGTACTTC.

The CDR3 nucleotides are TGTGCCAGCAGCTACGGGGTCCTGAACACTGAAGCTTTCTTT. Translated: CASSYGVLNTEAFF. The chain combines TRBV7-2 with TRBJ1-1; D gene uncertain. Germline CDR1 and CDR2: SGHTA and FQGNSA. The V and J ends lost 4 bases and 0 bases respectively, with 9 bases between them. There are 14 residues in the CDR3.

The rearrangement uses TRBV3-1 (or the pseudogene TRBV3-2) and TRBJ2-1; D unclear. Germline CDR1 reads LGHDT; CDR2 reads YNNKEL (reference sequence). V lost 1 base, J lost 3 bases, and 4 bases lay in between. The CDR3 covers 13 residues. This chain's CDR3 is CASSQGNYNEQFF. The CDR3 DNA reads as TGTGCCAGCAGCCAAGGAAACTACAATGAGCAGTTCTTC.

The chain recombines TRBV11-2 with TRBJ1-3; D is uncertain. Per germline, CDR1 SGHAT and CDR2 FQNNGV. The CDR3 sequence is 15 residues long. V shed 1 base and J shed 0 bases, with 7 bases lying between them. The CDR3 DNA reads as TGTGCCAGCAGCTTAGCCCCGGTCTCTGGAAACACCATATATTTT. This sequence encodes CASSLAPVSGNTIYF.

This chain joins TRBV18 and TRBJ1-1, with 9 bases lining up with TRBD1. There are 16 residues in the CDR3. Trimming at V came to 3 bases and at J to 1 base, leaving 6 bases not matched to a gene. Germline V gene lookup returns CDR1 KGHSH and CDR2 LQKENI. CDR3: CASSPGTGSQNTEAFF. CDR3 DNA: TGTGCCAGCTCACCCGGGACAGGGTCGCAGAACACTGAAGCTTTCTTT.

CDR3 residues: CSVTGLAGNYEQYF. DNA for the CDR3: TGCAGCGTGACGGGACTAGCGGGAAACTACGAGCAGTACTTC. The rearrangement joins TRBV29-1 to TRBJ2-7; 13 bases match TRBD2. The CDR3 covers 14 residues. The germline V gene has CDR1 SQVTM and CDR2 ANQGSEA. Trimming at V came to 6 bases and at J to 3 bases, leaving 5 bases not matched to a gene.

The rearrangement uses TRBV28 and TRBJ1-3; D gene ambiguous. This CDR3 comprises 15 residues. Germline values: CDR1 MDHEN, CDR2 SYDVKM. V was cut by 3 bases and J by 4 bases, with 13 bases left in between. CDR3 sequence reads: CASSFQAVSGNTIYF. CDR3 coding DNA: TGTGCCAGCAGTTTTCAGGCAGTCTCCGGAAACACCATATATTTT.

This rearrangement joins TRBV5-1 to TRBJ2-1; TRBD2 matches 12 bases. Germline V gene data show CDR1 as SGHRS and CDR2 as YFSETQ. The CDR3 spans 16 residues. V lost 5 bases to trimming and J lost 8 bases; unmatched junction nucleotides: 11. The CDR3 protein is CASRDGTSGPADEQFF. The CDR3 DNA reads TGCGCCAGCAGGGATGGGACTAGCGGGCCCGCGGATGAGCAGTTCTTC. Complete variable domain (other parts from reference TRBV5-1 and TRBJ2-1): KAGVTQTPRYLIKTRGQQVTLSCSPISGHRSVSWYQQTPGQGLQFLFEYFSETQRNKGNFPGRFSGRQFSNSRSEMNVSTLELGDSALYLCASRDGTSGPADEQFFGPGTRLTVL.

This clone was recorded once. The CDR3 region is CASSLTGTGGYEQYF. The CDR3 DNA is TGTGCCAGCAGCTTAACCGGGACAGGGGGCTACGAGCAGTACTTC. The chain recombines TRBV7-9 with TRBJ2-7; 11 bases match TRBD1. Trimming took 2 bases from V and 3 from J; bases not matched to a gene: 3. The germline V gene encodes CDR1 SEHNR and CDR2 FQNEAQ (reference sequence). The CDR3 has 15 amino acids.

The rearrangement links TRBV5-1 to TRBJ1-6; 7 nucleotides agree with TRBD1. Germline values: CDR1 SGHRS, CDR2 YFSETQ. The CDR3 sequence is 14 residues long. V was pared by 3 bases and J by 9 bases, with 6 bases of the junction left unmatched. The CDR3 sequence: CASSYQGDGSPLHF. The DNA for the CDR3 is TGCGCCAGCAGCTATCAGGGGGACGGTTCACCCCTCCACTTT.

This chain uses TRBV7-2 with TRBJ2-1; TRBD2 might be the D (6 bases). V was cut by 0 bases and J by 3 bases, with 12 bases left in between. The germline gives CDR1 SGHTA, CDR2 FQGNSA. This CDR3 has 16 amino acids. For the CDR3, the DNA is TGTGCCAGCAGCTTAGCCGGCGGGACTCTCTACAATGAGCAGTTCTTC. This translates into CASSLAGGTLYNEQFF.

The gene calls are TRBV5-4 and TRBJ2-7; perhaps D is TRBD1 or TRBD2 (5 bases each). CDR1 SGHNT and CDR2 YYREEE come from the germline V gene (reference sequence). The CDR3 runs 12 residues. Trimming took 2 bases from V and 6 from J, leaving 9 bases between them. Written as DNA, the CDR3 is TGTGCCAGCAGCTTTTGGGGGAGCGAGCAGTACTTC. Translating it yields CASSFWGSEQYF. Complete variable domain (other parts from reference TRBV5-4 and TRBJ2-7): ETGVTQSPTHLIKTRGQQVTLRCSSQSGHNTVSWYQQALGQGPQFIFQYYREEENGRGNFPPRFSGLQFPNYSSELNVNALELDDSALYLCASSFWGSEQYFGPGTRLTVT.